Presented here are 11 T cell receptor beta chains from one specimen sequenced in a study of T cell repertoires in cytomegalovirus infection. These receptors have no known antigen. TCRdb re-called the reads with MiXCR, one entry per CDR3 protein. The sample yields 750,000 to 950,000 distinct CDR3 sequences, almost 30% seen once. Sequencing was performed on cultured CD8+ T cells from PBMCs, taken from culture after CMV antigen stimulation. These receptor sequences come from a human donor in good health (CMV status not recorded). Some clones in this sample may be carry-over from other donors' samples.

The table lists this clonotype with a few counts. This chain uses TRBV9 with TRBJ1-2, with a tentative D call TRBD1 (5 bases). Germline V CDR1 and CDR2: SGDLS, YYNGEE. The CDR3 has 15 amino acids. V was cut by 2 bases and J by 0 bases, with 11 bases left in between. CDR3: CASSVGQGPNYGYTF. The DNA for the CDR3 is TGTGCCAGCAGCGTCGGGCAGGGCCCTAACTATGGCTACACCTTC.

The chain carries TRBV20-1 and TRBJ1-1; D may be TRBD1 (5 bases). CDR3 length: 12 amino acids. Looked up from germline, CDR1 is DFQATT and CDR2 is SNEGSKA (reference sequence). Trimming stripped 0 bases from V and 8 bases from J, with 10 bases between. For the CDR3, the DNA is TGCAGTGCTAGAGATAGGAACAGGGAAGCTTTCTTT. Translation: CSARDRNREAFF.

Here the CDR3 DNA reads TGTGCCAGCAGGCTGACAGGGCAGAACACTGAAGCTTTCTTT. Translating it yields CASRLTGQNTEAFF. The gene calls are TRBV2 and TRBJ1-1; 7 nucleotides agree with TRBD1. CDR1 and CDR2 (germline): SNHLY, FYNNEI. V lost 6 bases to trimming and J lost 1 base; unmatched junction nucleotides: 5. The CDR3 loop spans 14 amino acids.

The gene calls are TRBV4-2 and TRBJ1-6, with D hard to call. CDR1 and CDR2 from the germline V gene are LGHNA and YNFKEQ. The ends were cut back, 4 bases at V and 5 bases at J, with 15 bases in the middle. The CDR3 spans 16 residues. CDR3 nucleotide sequence: TGTGCCAGCAGCCCCTCGAGGGTTAGTAATAATTCACCCCTCCACTTT. Its translation: CASSPSRVSNNSPLHF.

This clonotype was counted at least ten times. Written as DNA, the CDR3 is TGTGCCAGCAGCAACCAGGGGAACACTGAAGCTTTCTTT. It codes for CASSNQGNTEAFF. This chain joins TRBV7-9 and TRBJ1-1, with a weak D call TRBD1 (5 bases). Germline V gives CDR1 SEHNR, CDR2 FQNEAQ (reference sequence). This CDR3 contains 13 residues. Trimming removed 5 bases from V and 1 base from J, with 8 bases in between.

CDR3 nucleotide sequence: TGTGCCAGCAGCTTGTGGGCTTGGGGGCCGCAGTTCTTC. Its translation is CASSLWAWGPQFF. The V gene is TRBV5-5, the J gene TRBJ2-1, with D tentatively TRBD1 (6 bases). CDR3 size: 13 residues. Germline V CDR1 and CDR2: SGHKS, YYEKEE (reference sequence). The V end was cut by 1 base, the J end by 12 bases, with 14 bases between.

The rearrangement links TRBV6-5 to TRBJ1-1, with D possibly matching TRBD1 (5 bases). From germline, CDR1 is MNHEY and CDR2 SVGAGI. The CDR3 spans 18 residues. Trimming pared 0 bases from V and 0 bases from J, leaving 17 bases between. The CDR3 DNA sequence: TGTGCCAGCAGTTACTCGTGGGGGTTGGGGTACCTGAACACTGAAGCTTTCTTT. Protein sequence: CASSYSWGLGYLNTEAFF.

J is TRBJ2-7 and V is TRBV4-2; TRBD2 might be the D (6 bases). Trimming left V 0 bases short and J 1 base short, with 10 bases between. The CDR3 contains 15 residues. Germline CDR1 and CDR2: LGHNA and YNFKEQ. CDR3 in amino acids: CASSQDPGLSYEQYF. Here the CDR3 DNA reads TGTGCCAGCAGCCAAGATCCGGGACTTTCCTACGAGCAGTACTTC.

CDR3 sequence reads: CSARGGSQGTGKNIQYF. Here the CDR3 DNA reads TGCAGTGCTAGAGGAGGGTCACAGGGTACAGGCAAAAACATTCAGTACTTC. J is TRBJ2-4 and V is TRBV20-1; D might be TRBD1 (6 bases). The CDR3 is 17 residues long. Germline CDR1 and CDR2: DFQATT and SNEGSKA (reference sequence). V lost 1 base and J 3 bases, leaving 19 bases between the germline ends.

In its sample, this clonotype was seen many times. V and J are TRBV7-2 and TRBJ1-1; D not certain. Trimming left V 2 bases short and J 0 bases short, with 10 bases between. Germline CDR1 and CDR2: SGHTA and FQGNSA. CDR3 length: 15 residues. This chain's CDR3 is CASSLLPMLNTEAFF. CDR3 in DNA: TGTGCCAGCAGCTTACTACCTATGCTGAACACTGAAGCTTTCTTT.

The CDR3 sequence: CSAPSTSTDTQYF. DNA for the CDR3: TGCAGTGCCCCTTCTACTAGCACAGATACGCAGTATTTT. The rearrangement uses TRBV20-1 and TRBJ2-3; D not certain. This CDR3 spans 13 amino acids. Trimming stripped 6 bases from V and 0 bases from J, with 10 bases between. Germline CDR1 and CDR2: DFQATT and SNEGSKA (reference sequence).